This T cell receptor (beta chain) was recorded in a study of cytomegalovirus exposure and HLA in healthy donors (dated by TCRdb to about 2017). With regard to the full study: An earlier analysis of 587 of the donors reported about 300 Gb of sequence data and approximately 120 million unique TCR beta sequences obtained from about 179 million T cells. The study profiled the T cell repertoires of under 850 subjects by immunosequencing and related them to cytomegalovirus serostatus. Of the 398 genotyped donors, 81% fell in the genetic ancestry cluster associated with self-reported Caucasian donors. The study combined high-throughput TCR immunosequencing, statistical association of individual TCRs with disease status, and machine learning to predict cytomegalovirus infection status. The number of typed donors differed by locus: roughly 629-630 for A, B, C, DRB1 and DQB1; 522 for DQA1; around 610 for DPA1; and 450 to 480 for DPB1. The later analysis used no new phenotypic data to find candidate immune exposures, relying instead on TCR beta sequences and their occurrence across donors. Every repertoire in the discovery cohort had been generated on one and the same sequencing platform. Genome-wide SNP genotypes for about 65% of the roughly 700 donors were used in a later genetic analysis, which treated that subset as a discovery cohort. An early release covering 550 to 700 HLA-typed donors comprised around 300 gigabases of sequencing data and tens of millions of unique TCR sequences. The study aimed to test whether cataloging public T cell receptors could reveal signatures of past pathogen exposure. In a later analysis, previously published TCR beta repertoires from 666 donors were re-analyzed and high-resolution HLA genotyping was added so that TCR occurrence patterns could be studied. HLA typing covered class I and class II loci at four-digit resolution. To decide whether each TCR beta V gene segment behaved as functional or pseudogenic, an earlier analysis of fewer than 750 of the donors relied on high-throughput TCR beta sequencing. Four or five DR-DQ haplotypes were handled as single units for association and clustering because linkage in the cohort was strong. Besides the first cohort of 550 to 750 subjects, a separate validation cohort made up of 120 different subjects was used. Among 398 genotyped donors of the cohort, an average of 235,054 unique TCR beta nucleotide sequences were sequenced per donor, roughly 20% of them non-productive. Donor age, sex, ethnicity and CMV serostatus were compiled alongside the repertoire data. Results and caveats for the whole study, not just this receptor: Most TCR sequences were seen in very few donors, while some public TCRs were found in many individuals. The only immune exposure information available for the cohort was CMV serostatus. Broadly in line with IMGT annotations, most TCR beta V segments showed up in productive rearrangements about 90% or about 30% of the time in an earlier analysis of approximately 640 of the donors. A later genetic analysis reported fewer N-insertions in productive TCRs among donors in an Asian-associated ancestry cluster than the 666-donor mean. A total of some 180 TCR beta chains were listed by the study as associated with cytomegalovirus. Correlated functional status among segregating V segments might reflect linkage disequilibrium, but an unknown experimental factor could not be ruled out. The classifier was reported to diagnose cytomegalovirus status with high specificity and sensitivity in both the original and validation cohorts. It was suggested by the authors that the approach could potentially be generalized to other disease states and immunological phenotypes. Most CMV-associated TCR beta chains appeared to be HLA-restricted in a later analysis, and the HLA associations seemed to be driven largely by CMV exposure. Because counts were too low, about 15 rarely observed V segments, including chromosome 9 orphons, were left out of the earlier analysis of approximately 500 of the donors. An association between a missense DCLRE1C variant and V-gene and J-gene trimming of TCR beta chains was found in a later genetic analysis and replicated in an independent cohort. Roughly uniform sequencing depth across donors was assumed in presence/absence analyses, although this assumption may not hold. A further reported finding was that TCR beta sequences accurately predicted the HLA-A and HLA-B alleles for most subjects in the first cohort. Three of the identified cytomegalovirus-associated TCR beta chains were confirmed in vitro to be specific for cytomegalovirus antigens. A later analysis reported that several top co-occurrence clusters appeared linked to parvovirus B19, influenza, CMV and Epstein-Barr virus. Assigning TCR associations to individual alleles was difficult when HLA alleles, especially DR and DQ, strongly co-occurred. A later analysis found that TCR association rates varied across HLA loci, with DRB1 alleles showing the most associated TCRs and HLA-C alleles the fewest. A cluster of highly shared sequence variants was judged likely to be a technical artifact of the sequencing pipeline. HLA typing was unavailable for some donors at each locus, so association tests used only the typed subset. In this cohort, only TCR beta chains were sequenced, and detectable features were limited by the absence of alpha or paired-chain data. Compared with equally common non-associated chains, HLA-associated TCR beta chains in a later analysis were more clonally expanded and had lower generation probabilities. In a later analysis, around 17,000 TCR beta sequences were associated with specific HLA alleles at a false discovery rate of 0.05. Some IMGT-functional V segments, including TRBV6-2 and TRBV6-3, could not be distinguished by the 87-base-pair reads and were therefore excluded.

About this clone itself: Which antigen it targets is not known. No qualities accompany the bases; no much larger clone lies one base away.

For CDR1 and CDR2, the germline V gene lists SGHRS and YFSETQ. Trimming leaves V shorter by 6 bases and J shorter by 5 bases, with the junction holding 12 bases beyond the gene matches. Including the terminal cysteine and phenylalanine, the CDR3 comprises 15 residues. Of all the DNA, just the CDR3 is kept, 45 bases in frame from base 1. The library was built by means of the immunoSEQ multiplex PCR assay. For the multiplex PCR, a mixture combining 60 forward primers for TCR Vbeta segments and 13 reverse primers for TCR Jbeta segments was used. The CDR3 region of rearranged TCR beta genes was amplified from genomic DNA by a multiplex PCR assay. The amplified TCR beta libraries were sequenced on the Illumina HiSeq System as 87-base-pair reads. The published analysis was carried out like this. In a later analysis, 80 million or so unique TCR beta chains were counted across the approximately 620 repertoires, and roughly 11 million of these chains were shared by at least two donors. Raw reads were error-corrected and collapsed into unique sequences with a nearest-neighbor algorithm that merged closely related sequences to remove PCR and sequencing errors. V, D and J gene segments were assigned by aligning CDR3 sequences to IMGT reference sequences. For a sequence to be retained, at least a six-nucleotide match to both a V gene segment and a J gene segment was required. Rearrangements were called productive when the CDR3 lacked stop codons and stayed in frame with V and J; all others were non-productive. CDR3 was defined according to IMGT convention as the region running from the second conserved V-encoded cysteine to the conserved J-encoded phenylalanine. The earlier analysis of about 560 of the donors excluded any sequence lacking an unambiguous match to a single V gene segment. In an earlier analysis of approximately 560 of the donors, a V segment was called functional when productive rearrangements were above 56.7%, and segregating when the standard deviation between donors exceeded 5%. A statistical classification framework was built to diagnose cytomegalovirus status from the catalog of TCR beta chain sequences. In a later analysis, V and J genes were assigned by comparing TCR nucleotide sequences against IMGT/GENE-DB human TR gene sequences. Using the TCRdist pipeline, a later analysis assigned CDR3 sequences along with most-parsimonious VDJ recombination scenarios. In a later analysis, each TCR beta chain was defined by its CDR3 amino acid sequence together with its V-gene family, and reads without a unique V-gene family were excluded. In a later analysis, nearly 600 highly shared, low-generation-probability nucleotide sequences were removed to address suspected cross-contamination and a sequencing artifact. In a later analysis, a clonal expansion index for each public chain was calculated from normalized within-repertoire ranks of inferred template counts. Generation probabilities in a later analysis came from a VDJ recombination model fitted to out-of-frame rearrangements, and those results were checked against IGoR. In a later analysis, hypergeometric tests were used to score TCR-TCR, TCR-HLA and TCR-CMV co-occurrence, with a repertoire-size bias correction applied to TCR pairs. False discovery rates were estimated in a later analysis by permuting HLA or CMV assignments 20 times. A later analysis grouped co-occurring TCRs with DBSCAN, adding TCRdist sequence similarity when clustering within HLA-allele-positive subsets. Repertoires with fewer than 30,000 or more than 120,000 public chains were left out of co-occurrence clustering, as were five repertoires with anomalous nucleotide sharing. The immuneACCESS repertoire file appears here via TCRdb, limited to in-frame rearrangements. These files lack a portion of the clones; in checked studies, under half of the deficit traces to unresolved V genes, and the cause of the others is not known. The V and J calls and clone size come from that table; D and trimming were worked out from the DNA. A total of some 71,000 clones appear in this sample, about 70% of them only once. Over 2.5% of the sample is in the top ten clones.

The cohort was made up of around 720 healthy bone marrow donors. Cohort members were all nominally healthy when sampled, although unrecorded immune exposures were likely present. The donor was CMV seronegative and was included in the group of 352 seronegative cohort members. Each donor provided a peripheral blood sample, and peripheral blood mononuclear cells were used for TCR beta sequencing. Genomic DNA extraction from the blood cell samples was performed with the Qiagen DNeasy Blood Extraction Kit. The material sequenced was PBMCs. The chain is made from TRBV5-1 and TRBJ2-5; 8 middle bases align to TRBD1. The clonotype was recovered from a man aged 18 to 30 in good health and CMV-seronegative. The CDR3 protein sequence reads: CASKGSAGGLETQYF. The DNA sequence is TGCGCCAGCAAGGGTAGCGCAGGGGGCTTGGAGACCCAGTACTTC. The full variable domain, completed from the reference TRBV5-1 and TRBJ2-5 proteins outside the CDR3, reads KAGVTQTPRYLIKTRGQQVTLSCSPISGHRSVSWYQQTPGQGLQFLFEYFSETQRNKGNFPGRFSGRQFSNSRSEMNVSTLELGDSALYLCASKGSAGGLETQYFGPGTRLLVL.